The 27 T cell receptor beta chains given below trace back to one sample, sequenced in a study of T-cell reconstitution after alpha-beta-depleted transplantation in children (dated by TCRdb to about 2016). Libraries were made using PCR. Data came from an Illumina HiSeq 2500. To normalize quantification of the TCRbeta repertoire, the TCR libraries were built with molecular barcoding that relied on unique molecular identifiers. TCRdb reran the public reads through fastp at Q25 and MiXCR, keeping productive beta chains. Entries that share a CDR3 protein sequence are merged under the most common genes and DNA. A total of approximately 70,000 distinct CDR3 sequences appear in this sample, 4% to 5% of them only once. Approximately 19% of the sample rests with the top ten. The treatment or condition label, as the study defines it: allogeneic hematopoietic cell transplantation with graft depleted of TCRalphabeta T cells and CD19 B cells.

The sequences come from PBMCs, mostly from graft donor cells, collected 180 days after TCRalphabeta/CD19-depleted stem cell transplant. The receptors were gathered from a boy less than two years old who had a stem cell transplant for acute myeloid leukemia, so the T cells may come from the graft donor.

This clonotype was counted ten times or more. This sequence joins TRBV28 and TRBJ2-3; D unresolved. Germline CDR1 is MDHEN and CDR2 is SYDVKM. The CDR3 length is 12 residues. V was cut by 8 bases and J by 2 bases, with 8 bases left in between. DNA for the CDR3: TGTGCCAGCTTCAGACACACAGATACGCAGTATTTT. It specifies CASFRHTDTQYF.

This clonotype was observed many times. The rearrangement links TRBV20-1 to TRBJ1-5; a weak D match, TRBD1 (6 bases). V was clipped by 7 bases and J by 7 bases, with 17 bases between them. Germline assignment: CDR1 DFQATT and CDR2 SNEGSKA (reference sequence). The CDR3 is 13 residues long. The DNA for the CDR3 is TGCAGTGTCTATGGGGGGGCAAGACAGCCCCAGCATTTT. It codes for CSVYGGARQPQHF.

This clonotype was observed at least ten times. The chain recombines TRBV25-1 with TRBJ1-1; 7 nucleotides align to TRBD1. Germline loops: CDR1 MGHDK, CDR2 SYGVNS. Germline trimming cut 5 bases from V and 6 bases from J; bases unmatched to any gene: 12. The CDR3 extends over 15 amino acids. CDR3 coding DNA: TGTGCCAGCAGTACTACAGGGGAGGTTGCCCCTGAAGCTTTCTTT. Its protein is CASSTTGEVAPEAFF.

This clonotype was picked up many times. The rearrangement uses TRBV12-3 or TRBV12-4 and TRBJ1-5; the D gene is possibly TRBD1 (5 bases). Trimming shortened V by 5 bases and J by 6 bases, and 11 bases separated the two germline ends. The CDR3 totals 13 residues. CDR3 region: CASSGQPSQPQHF. Written as DNA, the CDR3 is TGTGCCAGCAGTGGACAACCTAGTCAGCCCCAGCATTTT.

There are many counts of this clonotype. The V call is TRBV11-3, the J call TRBJ2-5, with D perhaps given as TRBD1 or TRBD2 (5 bases each). The V gene's germline CDR1 is SGHNT and CDR2 YENEEA. Between the trimmed V and J ends, which lost 3 bases and 4 bases, there was a span of 6 bases. The CDR3 is made up of 12 amino acids. The CDR3 reads CASSFGGETQYF. CDR3 nucleotide sequence: TGTGCCAGCAGCTTTGGGGGAGAGACCCAGTACTTC.

This clonotype was observed at least ten times. The chain uses TRBV19 and TRBJ1-6; D remains ambiguous. Germline V gene data show CDR1 as LNHDA and CDR2 as SQIVND (reference sequence). The V end lost 2 bases, the J end lost 2 bases, and 13 bases lay between the germline ends. This CDR3 spans 17 amino acids. Here the CDR3 reads CASSIRVSGTYNSPLHF. In nucleotides, the CDR3 is TGTGCCAGTAGTATACGCGTCTCGGGGACCTATAATTCACCCCTCCACTTT.

This clonotype was seen at least ten times. The genes are TRBV10-2 and TRBJ1-2; TRBD1 matches at 7 bases. Germline V gene sequence: CDR1 WSHSY, CDR2 SAAADI. After removal of 4 bases from V and 0 bases from J, the junction contained 8 bases not matched to a gene. This CDR3 spans 16 amino acids. The chain's CDR3 is CASSGGDSLSNYGYTF. The CDR3 DNA sequence: TGCGCCAGCAGTGGAGGGGACAGTCTTTCTAACTATGGCTACACCTTC.

This clonotype has a count of ten or more. J is TRBJ2-5 and V is TRBV12-3 or TRBV12-4; D is ambiguous. V gave up 5 bases and J gave up 5 bases, with 6 bases separating them. The CDR3 covers 11 residues. The CDR3 loop is CASSTRETQYF. The CDR3 DNA sequence: TGTGCCAGCAGTACACGGGAGACCCAGTACTTC.

The genes are TRBV20-1 and TRBJ1-2; D is undetermined. Trimming took off 4 bases at V and 0 bases at J, with 9 bases between the two ends. The CDR3 sequence is 13 residues long. Germline CDR1 and CDR2: DFQATT and SNEGSKA (reference sequence). The CDR3 DNA follows: TGCAGTGCTAACGTGATTTCTAACTATGGCTACACCTTC. It yields the protein CSANVISNYGYTF.

This clonotype was counted ten times or more. The rearrangement links TRBV18 to TRBJ2-7; D tentatively fits TRBD1 or TRBD2 (5 bases each). This CDR3 contains 13 residues. In germline, CDR1 is KGHSH, CDR2 LQKENI. With 5 bases removed from V and 3 bases from J, the gap between germline ends came to 11 bases. The CDR3 region is CASSVGPDYEQYV. In DNA form, the CDR3 reads TGTGCCAGCTCAGTGGGACCCGACTACGAGCAGTACGTC.

This clonotype was found many times. The chain joins TRBV7-2 to TRBJ2-7; TRBD2 matches at 12 bases. This CDR3 contains 15 residues. The germline V gene has CDR1 SGHTA and CDR2 FQGNSA. Germline trimming cut 5 bases from V and 2 bases from J; bases unmatched to any gene: 4. CDR3 bases: TGTGCCAGCAGCCCCCGGACTAGCGGGGCCTACGAGCAGTACGTC. As protein: CASSPRTSGAYEQYV.

This clonotype has a count of ten or more. This chain connects TRBV20-1 to TRBJ2-2; TRBD2 might be the D (5 bases). This CDR3 has 16 amino acids. Per germline, CDR1 DFQATT and CDR2 SNEGSKA (reference sequence). Trimming removed 1 base at V and 3 bases at J, with 15 bases between. CDR3 amino acids: CSARAAVKGYTGELFF. CDR3 coding DNA: TGCAGTGCTAGAGCAGCGGTCAAAGGGTACACCGGGGAGCTGTTTTTT.

This clonotype was counted many times. V gene TRBV24-1 combines with J gene TRBJ2-1; 7 bases fit TRBD1. From germline, CDR1 is KGHDR and CDR2 SFDVKD. With 3 bases clipped from V and 2 bases from J, the junction kept 3 bases outside the gene matches. The CDR3 sequence is 15 residues long. The DNA for the CDR3 is TGTGCCACCAGTGATCCAACAGGGGCCTACAATGAGCAGTTCTTC. It specifies CATSDPTGAYNEQFF.

The sample holds many counts of this clonotype. The V call is TRBV11-2, the J call TRBJ2-2; 7 bases match TRBD1. V lost 6 bases to trimming and J lost 4 bases; unmatched junction nucleotides: 5. This CDR3 region has 14 residues. Germline assignment: CDR1 SGHAT and CDR2 FQNNGV. The CDR3 sequence is CASRRQGTTGELFF. The CDR3 coding sequence is TGTGCCAGCAGAAGACAGGGAACCACCGGGGAGCTGTTTTTT.

Ten or more counts support this clonotype. This chain uses TRBV5-1 with TRBJ2-1; maybe TRBD1 (6 bases). The CDR3 length is 13 residues. Trimming took 1 base from V and 8 from J, leaving 10 bases between them. The V gene's germline CDR1 is SGHRS and CDR2 YFSETQ. The CDR3 here is CASSLQGSYEQFF. CDR3 nucleotide sequence: TGCGCCAGCAGCTTGCAGGGGAGCTATGAGCAGTTCTTC.

This clonotype was seen ten or more times. V usage is TRBV9 and J usage is TRBJ1-6, with D possibly matching TRBD1 (5 bases). This CDR3 comprises 16 residues. Germline CDR1 SGDLS, CDR2 YYNGEE. Trimming took off 6 bases at V and 0 bases at J, with 13 bases between the two ends. The CDR3 region is CASTTGGSSYNSPLHF. CDR3 coding DNA: TGTGCCAGCACCACTGGGGGGAGCTCCTATAATTCACCCCTCCACTTT.

This clonotype was observed at least ten times. A junction end diverges from the germline sequence, so it may reflect a read error. The rearrangement uses TRBV10-3 and TRBJ2-1, with D uncertain. Germline-derived CDR1 and CDR2 are ENHRY and SYGVKD. The CDR3 runs to 13 residues. The CDR3 bases are TGTGCCATCAGTGAGTCAGGGTACAAAGAGCAGTTCTTC. Its translation is CAISESGYKEQFF.

This clonotype was seen at least ten times. J is TRBJ2-5 and V is TRBV6-5; D might be TRBD2 (5 bases). This CDR3 comprises 15 residues. The V end was cut by 2 bases, the J end by 2 bases, with 12 bases between. In germline, CDR1 is MNHEY, CDR2 SVGAGI. As DNA, the CDR3 is TGTGCCAGCAGTTACCTACGGGGTTCGCAAGAGACCCAGTACTTC. It encodes CASSYLRGSQETQYF.

This clonotype was picked up many times. The V call is TRBV11-3, the J call TRBJ2-1, with TRBD1 matching 10 bases. Trimming took 5 bases from V and 6 from J; bases not matched to a gene: 7. This CDR3 spans 15 amino acids. From germline, CDR1 is SGHNT and CDR2 YENEEA. CDR3 sequence: CASSKPGQGINEQFF. Written as DNA, the CDR3 is TGTGCCAGCAGCAAACCGGGACAGGGGATCAATGAGCAGTTCTTC.

V is TRBV4-1 and J is TRBJ2-4; D gene ambiguous. The CDR3 totals 18 residues. V shed 0 bases and J shed 0 bases, with 15 bases lying between them. Germline CDR1 and CDR2: MGHRA and YSYEKL. The CDR3, as DNA: TGCGCCAGCAGCCAAGATCATCAGGAGCTTCTAGCCAAAAACATTCAGTACTTC. Translation gives CASSQDHQELLAKNIQYF.

This clonotype was picked up many times. V and J are TRBV5-7 and TRBJ1-2, with 9 bases that match TRBD1. TRBV5-7 falls under the ORF class, with uncertain function. V shed 0 bases, J shed 6 bases, and the junction held 6 bases outside the gene matches. CDR3 length: 15 amino acids. The DNA of the CDR3 is TGTGCCAGCAGCTTGGATAACAGGGGGCCGAATGGCTACACCTTC. It translates to CASSLDNRGPNGYTF.

This clonotype was counted many times. The chain uses TRBV18 and TRBJ1-6; a possible D gene is TRBD1 (6 bases). V was cut by 1 base and J by 7 bases, with 14 bases left in between. The CDR3 has 16 amino acids. Looked up from germline, CDR1 is KGHSH and CDR2 is LQKENI. In DNA form, the CDR3 reads TGTGCCAGCTCACCACAGGGGGTTTCGGCGAATTCACCCCTCCACTTT. This codes for CASSPQGVSANSPLHF.

In this sample, this clonotype turned up many times. The rearrangement links TRBV10-3 to TRBJ1-1, with D hard to call. Trimming took 3 bases from V and 4 from J, leaving 12 bases between them. The CDR3 length is 14 residues. Germline V gene lookup returns CDR1 ENHRY and CDR2 SYGVKD. In nucleotides, the CDR3 is TGTGCCATCAGTGACCCTGACATCGCCACTGAAGCTTTCTTT. As protein: CAISDPDIATEAFF.

The table lists this clonotype with many counts. The gene calls are TRBV6-2 or TRBV6-3 and TRBJ2-7; D remains ambiguous. This CDR3 is built from 11 residues. Per the germline V gene, CDR1 is MNHEY and CDR2 is SVGEGT. Trimming removed 3 bases from V and 3 bases from J, with 3 bases in between. CDR3 in DNA: TGTGCCAGCAGTTATCTCTACGAGCAGTACTTC. It encodes CASSYLYEQYF.

This clonotype occurred many times. This chain links TRBV20-1 with TRBJ1-2; tentative D call: TRBD1 (5 bases). Germline CDR1 and CDR2: DFQATT and SNEGSKA (reference sequence). The ends were cut back, 5 bases at V and 4 bases at J, with 20 bases in the middle. CDR3 length equals 15 residues. The CDR3 nucleotides read TGCAGTGCTTCAGGACGGGGCTTGCTAGGCTATGGCTACACCTTC. Translated: CSASGRGLLGYGYTF.

This clonotype was seen many times. This chain connects TRBV7-2 to TRBJ2-1; 8 nucleotides align to TRBD2. The length of the CDR3 is 17 residues. J was trimmed by 5 bases and V by 3 bases; bases with no gene match: 12. Germline V gene lookup returns CDR1 SGHTA and CDR2 FQGNSA. CDR3 loop: CASSFWRGVPDHNEQFF. In DNA, the CDR3 is TGTGCCAGCAGCTTTTGGCGGGGGGTTCCCGATCACAATGAGCAGTTCTTC.

V gene TRBV5-6 combines with J gene TRBJ1-2; D gene uncertain. The CDR3 runs 13 residues. The germline V gene encodes CDR1 SGHDT and CDR2 YYEEEE. Trimming took off 9 bases at V and 1 base at J, with 13 bases between the two ends. CDR3 loop: CAMSRGINYGYTF. CDR3 DNA: TGTGCCATGAGCCGCGGGATTAACTATGGCTACACCTTC.